This TCR beta chain appears in the sequencing data of a study of blood T cell repertoires in COVID-19. The wider study: PBMCs, B-cell-depleted T cells, or T cells provided the cDNA or gDNA that made up the material.

In terms of age and location, participants ranged from about 18 to 89 years and lived in under 30 US areas. Cohort 3 donors were reported recovered after two negative PCRs, clearance, or symptom resolution. V shed 6 bases, J shed 4 bases, and the junction held 10 bases outside the gene matches. CDR3 length: 16 residues. Germline values: CDR1 SNHLY, CDR2 FYNNEI. Per the original methods: It was from reference gene primer amplification that nucleated cell counts were estimated. Assay: immunoSEQ multiplex PCR; the TCRdb copy retains only in-frame clones and omits some. That table supplies the V and J calls and clone size; D and trimming were determined from the DNA. The table lists under 200,000 clones, roughly 84% of them singletons.

The rearrangement links TRBV2 to TRBJ2-2; 8 bases align to TRBD1. The clonotype was recovered from a man between 60 and 75 years old who had recovered from COVID-19. Sequencing was performed on PBMCs or T cells enriched from blood (not recorded which). CDR3 region: CASRRAGGSGTGELFF. In nucleotides, the CDR3 is TGTGCCAGCAGGAGAGCAGGGGGCTCGGGCACCGGGGAGCTGTTTTTT.